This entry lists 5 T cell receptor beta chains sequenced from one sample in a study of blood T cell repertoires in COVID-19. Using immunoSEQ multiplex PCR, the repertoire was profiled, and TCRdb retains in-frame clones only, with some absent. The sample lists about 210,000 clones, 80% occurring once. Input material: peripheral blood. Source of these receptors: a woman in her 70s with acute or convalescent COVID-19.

The chain's CDR3 is CASSLASGGAYEQFF. In DNA, the CDR3 is TGTGCCAGCAGCTTAGCTAGCGGGGGGGCTTATGAGCAGTTCTTC. The chain uses TRBV7-2 and TRBJ2-1, with TRBD2 identical over 11 bases. Germline values: CDR1 SGHTA, CDR2 FQGNSA. The CDR3 contains 15 residues. The V and J ends lost 0 bases and 8 bases, in that order; junction bases with no gene match: 3.

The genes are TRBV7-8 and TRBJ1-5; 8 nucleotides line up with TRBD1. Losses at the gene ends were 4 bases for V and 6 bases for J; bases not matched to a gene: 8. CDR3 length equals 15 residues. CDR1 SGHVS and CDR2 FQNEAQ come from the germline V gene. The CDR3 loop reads CASSSGQGAGQPQHF. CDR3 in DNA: TGTGCCAGCAGCTCCGGACAGGGTGCGGGTCAGCCCCAGCATTTT. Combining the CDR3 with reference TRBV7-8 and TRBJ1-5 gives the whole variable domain GAGVSQSPRYKVAKRGQDVALRCDPISGHVSLFWYQQALGQGPEFLTYFQNEAQLDKSGLPSDRFFAERPEGSVSTLKIQRTQQEDSAVYLCASSSGQGAGQPQHFGDGTRLSIL.

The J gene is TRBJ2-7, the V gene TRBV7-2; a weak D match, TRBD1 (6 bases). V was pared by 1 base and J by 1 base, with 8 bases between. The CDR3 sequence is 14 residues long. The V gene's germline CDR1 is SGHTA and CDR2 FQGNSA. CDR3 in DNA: TGTGCCAGCAGCTTAGTCCAGGGGTCCTACGAGCAGTACTTC. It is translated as CASSLVQGSYEQYF. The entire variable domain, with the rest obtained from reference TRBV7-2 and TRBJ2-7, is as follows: GAGVSQSPSNKVTEKGKDVELRCDPISGHTALYWYRQSLGQGLEFLIYFQGNSAPDKSGLPSDRFSAERTGGSVSTLTIQRTQQEDSAVYLCASSLVQGSYEQYFGPGTRLTVT.

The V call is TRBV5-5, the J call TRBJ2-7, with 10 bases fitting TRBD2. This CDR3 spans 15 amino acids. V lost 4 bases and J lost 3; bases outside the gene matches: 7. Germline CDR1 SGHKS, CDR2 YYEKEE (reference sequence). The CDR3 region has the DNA TGTGCCAGCAGCGAGCTAGCGGGGGCGCACTACGAGCAGTACTTC. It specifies CASSELAGAHYEQYF.

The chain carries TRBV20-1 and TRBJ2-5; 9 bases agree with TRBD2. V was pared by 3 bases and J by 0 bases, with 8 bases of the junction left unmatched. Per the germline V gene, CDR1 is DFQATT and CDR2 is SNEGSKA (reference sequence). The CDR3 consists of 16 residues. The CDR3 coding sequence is TGCAGTGCTAGTTACCTAGCGGGGTCGTACCAAGAGACCCAGTACTTC. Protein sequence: CSASYLAGSYQETQYF.